The subject of this entry is one T cell receptor (beta chain). The antigen remains unidentified. PCR primers comprised 60 Vbeta and 13 Jbeta primers. Original analysis: Later reanalysis found 75 million to 95 million unique TCR beta chains, roughly 10 million of them shared. The table came from immunoSEQ multiplex PCR; TCRdb's copy has only in-frame clones and leaves some out. That table is the source of V, J and clone size, and D and trimming were worked out from the DNA. This sample contains 130,000 to 150,000 clones. These data are taken from a study of cytomegalovirus exposure and HLA in healthy donors. Broader study findings: Productive status was seen about 90% or about 30% of the time for most TCR beta V segments in an earlier analysis. Highly shared sequence variants in one cluster were likely a sequencing artifact. In a later analysis, donors in an Asian-associated ancestry cluster reportedly had fewer N-insertions in productive TCRs than the cohort mean.

Sequences were obtained from PBMCs. The receptor's source is a man in his forties in good health and CMV-seronegative.

CDR3 coding DNA: TGTGCCAGCAGTTGGGGTACAGGGACTGAAGCTTTCTTT. Amino acid sequence: CASSWGTGTEAFF. The gene calls are TRBV27 and TRBJ1-1; maybe TRBD1 (6 bases). This CDR3 is built from 13 residues. The germline V gene has CDR1 MNHEY and CDR2 SMNVEV (reference sequence). Trimming shortened V by 4 bases and J by 5 bases, and 11 bases separated the two germline ends.